A single sample is the source of the 26 T cell receptor beta chains below, sequenced in a study of cytomegalovirus exposure and HLA in healthy donors. The PCR contained 60 Vbeta and 13 Jbeta primers. The table came from immunoSEQ multiplex PCR; TCRdb's copy has only in-frame clones and leaves some out. Of about 83,000 clones listed, 78% were seen once; the top ten hold over 4.5%. Input material: PBMCs. The origin of the receptors is a man between 18 and 35 years old in good health and CMV-seropositive.

The V call is TRBV11-1, the J call TRBJ1-4, with D unresolved. Germline values: CDR1 SGHAT, CDR2 FQDESV (reference sequence). The V end was cut by 6 bases, the J end by 13 bases, with 12 bases between. The CDR3 runs to 11 residues. The CDR3 DNA follows: TGTGCCAGCAGTAAGGATCGGGTACTGTTTTTT. Translating gives CASSKDRVLFF.

The rearrangement links TRBV4-1 to TRBJ1-5; D is perhaps TRBD1 (5 bases). Trimming removed 1 base at V and 3 bases at J, with 10 bases between. The CDR3 sequence is 15 residues long. The germline CDR1 and CDR2 sequences are MGHRA and YSYEKL. CDR3 loop: CASSQVPGINQPQHF. DNA of the CDR3: TGCGCCAGCAGCCAAGTTCCAGGGATCAATCAGCCCCAGCATTTT.

The chain joins TRBV27 to TRBJ2-2, with D possibly being TRBD1 (6 bases). V was pared by 8 bases and J by 6 bases, with 16 bases between. CDR1 is MNHEY, CDR2 SMNVEV, per germline (reference sequence). The CDR3 loop spans 14 amino acids. For the CDR3, the DNA is TGTGCCAGCTCAATAGGGGGAGTAGCCGGGGAGCTGTTTTTT. Protein sequence: CASSIGGVAGELFF.

This sequence joins TRBV28 and TRBJ2-3; 8 nucleotides align to TRBD2. The CDR3 loop spans 13 amino acids. Per germline, CDR1 MDHEN and CDR2 SYDVKM. Losses at the gene ends were 7 bases for V and 5 bases for J; bases not matched to a gene: 5. CDR3 region: CASTPGGGDTQYF. The DNA of the CDR3 is TGTGCCAGCACCCCCGGGGGGGGAGATACGCAGTATTTT. The full variable domain, completed using reference TRBV28 and TRBJ2-3, is DVKVTQSSRYLVKRTGEKVFLECVQDMDHENMFWYRQDPGLGLRLIYFSYDVKMKEKGDIPEGYSVSREKKERFSLILESASTNQTSMYLCASTPGGGDTQYFGPGTRLTVL.

The V and J genes are TRBV6-1 and TRBJ1-1; 10 positions agree with TRBD1. Germline V lookup: CDR1 MNHNS, CDR2 SASEGT. CDR3 length: 14 amino acids. Trimming took 6 bases from V and 2 from J; bases not matched to a gene: 3. The CDR3 DNA reads TGTGCCAGCAGGGGGACAGGGGCAAACACTGAAGCTTTCTTT. It specifies CASRGTGANTEAFF.

The rearrangement joins TRBV5-1 to TRBJ2-7; 7 bases are a match to TRBD1. The germline V gene encodes CDR1 SGHRS and CDR2 YFSETQ. J gave up 4 bases and V 0 bases, and 4 bases lay outside the gene matches. The CDR3 runs 14 residues. DNA of the CDR3: TGCGCCAGCAGCTTGGCGACAGGGCGGTACGAGCAGTACTTC. Residues: CASSLATGRYEQYF.

The V call is TRBV7-2, the J call TRBJ2-6, with D tentatively TRBD1 (5 bases). Germline CDR1 SGHTA, CDR2 FQGNSA. Trimming took off 5 bases at V and 0 bases at J, with 5 bases between the two ends. The CDR3 is made up of 14 amino acids. CDR3 in DNA: TGTGCCAGCAGCGACAGCTCTGGGGCCAACGTCCTGACTTTC. This encodes CASSDSSGANVLTF.

The genes are TRBV5-1 and TRBJ1-2; 8 nucleotides agree with TRBD1. The J segment lost 6 bases and the V segment lost 4 bases, leaving 8 bases of the junction unmatched. Germline CDR1 reads SGHRS; CDR2 reads YFSETQ. This CDR3 comprises 14 residues. Here the CDR3 reads CASSPVQGEDGYTF. The CDR3 nucleotides read TGCGCCAGCAGCCCGGTACAGGGGGAAGATGGCTACACCTTC.

The rearrangement joins TRBV29-1 to TRBJ2-5; maybe TRBD1 (5 bases). The CDR3 consists of 14 residues. Between the trimmed V and J ends, which lost 0 bases and 4 bases, there was a span of 12 bases. CDR1 is SQVTM and CDR2 is ANQGSEA in the germline V gene. CDR3 region: CSVEDGARAETQYF. The CDR3 nucleotides read TGCAGCGTTGAAGATGGGGCCAGGGCAGAGACCCAGTACTTC.

This sequence joins TRBV6-5 and TRBJ2-5; possibly TRBD2 for D (5 bases). Trimming shortened V by 0 bases and J by 0 bases, and 8 bases separated the two germline ends. Germline CDR1 and CDR2: MNHEY and SVGAGI. CDR3 length: 15 amino acids. This chain's CDR3 is CASSYSGANQETQYF. The CDR3 bases are TGTGCCAGCAGTTACTCGGGAGCGAACCAAGAGACCCAGTACTTC.

The chain uses TRBV5-1 and TRBJ1-1; D ambiguous. This CDR3 is 12 amino acids long. V dropped 4 bases and J dropped 3 bases, with 7 bases sitting between them. Germline V gene sequence: CDR1 SGHRS, CDR2 YFSETQ. The CDR3 here is CASSPNYTEAFF. In DNA, the CDR3 is TGCGCCAGCAGCCCTAATTACACTGAAGCTTTCTTT.

The chain couples TRBV6-5 to TRBJ2-1, with TRBD2 as a possible D gene (5 bases). In germline, CDR1 is MNHEY, CDR2 SVGAGI. The V end lost 4 bases, the J end lost 5 bases, and 15 bases lay between the germline ends. CDR3 size: 15 residues. CDR3 loop: CASSFGRRGHNEQFF. The CDR3 nucleotides read TGTGCCAGCAGTTTTGGGCGGCGCGGGCACAATGAGCAGTTCTTC.

The V gene is TRBV4-1, the J gene TRBJ2-7; D gene uncertain. Germline CDR1 and CDR2: MGHRA and YSYEKL. CDR3 length: 14 amino acids. V was clipped by 2 bases and J by 0 bases, with 8 bases between them. Here the CDR3 DNA reads TGCGCCAGCAGCCAATTATCCGTCTCCTACGAGCAGTACTTC. Translating gives CASSQLSVSYEQYF.

Only one count was recorded for this clone. The V call is TRBV28, the J call TRBJ1-1; no clear D. V gave up 5 bases and J gave up 3 bases, with 13 bases separating them. The CDR3 is 14 residues long. From germline, CDR1 is MDHEN and CDR2 SYDVKM. In DNA, the CDR3 is TGTGCCAGCAGTCCCCAGGTTCTGGACACTGAAGCTTTCTTT. This encodes CASSPQVLDTEAFF. Combining the CDR3 with reference TRBV28 and TRBJ1-1 gives the whole variable domain DVKVTQSSRYLVKRTGEKVFLECVQDMDHENMFWYRQDPGLGLRLIYFSYDVKMKEKGDIPEGYSVSREKKERFSLILESASTNQTSMYLCASSPQVLDTEAFFGQGTRLTVV.

This clone has just a few counts. J is TRBJ1-4 and V is TRBV10-2; 8 bases are a match to TRBD1. There are 16 residues in the CDR3. Trimming took 6 bases from V and 0 from J; bases not matched to a gene: 6. Germline V gene sequence: CDR1 WSHSY, CDR2 SAAADI. CDR3 coding DNA: TGCGCCAGCAGATCAGGGGGCCCTGCAACTAATGAAAAACTGTTTTTT. It translates to CASRSGGPATNEKLFF.

This clone is labeled medium-sized. The rearrangement uses TRBV5-6 and TRBJ2-7; no definite D call. V dropped 3 bases and J dropped 0 bases, with 10 bases sitting between them. Per germline, CDR1 SGHDT and CDR2 YYEEEE. The CDR3 is 14 residues long. In DNA, the CDR3 is TGTGCCAGCAGCTCTTCCCTCAGCTCCTACGAGCAGTACTTC. This codes for CASSSSLSSYEQYF.

This clone was counted only a few times. V gene TRBV5-1 combines with J gene TRBJ2-3; unclear D gene. CDR1 is SGHRS, CDR2 YFSETQ, per germline. This CDR3 has 12 residues. V was shortened by 0 bases and J by 5 bases, with 4 bases between the two germline ends. Written as DNA, the CDR3 is TGCGCCAGCAGCTTGGCCATAGATACGCAGTATTTT. It encodes CASSLAIDTQYF.

This chain connects TRBV4-2 to TRBJ2-2, with 8 nucleotides matching TRBD2. The CDR3 has 17 residues. With V trimmed by 3 bases and J by 6 bases, 12 bases remained unmatched. Germline CDR1 LGHNA, CDR2 YNFKEQ. This chain's CDR3 is CASSQGTSSQMAGELFF. CDR3 in DNA: TGTGCCAGCAGCCAGGGGACTAGTAGCCAAATGGCCGGGGAGCTGTTTTTT.

The chain uses TRBV5-1 and TRBJ1-1; D is undetermined. V was pared by 6 bases and J by 6 bases, with 15 bases between. This CDR3 comprises 13 residues. Germline CDR1 reads SGHRS; CDR2 reads YFSETQ. Written as DNA, the CDR3 is TGCGCCAGCATGCGGGAGGGCTTTTCTGAAGCTTTCTTT. The encoded protein is CASMREGFSEAFF.

The chain joins TRBV11-3 to TRBJ1-1, with D maybe TRBD1 (5 bases). The CDR3 covers 14 residues. Germline CDR1 SGHNT, CDR2 YENEEA. The V end lost 3 bases, the J end lost 4 bases, and 12 bases lay between the germline ends. CDR3 coding DNA: TGTGCCAGCAGCTTTGGAGGGGCTCTCACTGAAGCTTTCTTT. This translates into CASSFGGALTEAFF. Together with reference TRBV11-3 and TRBJ1-1, the CDR3 gives the full variable domain: EAGVVQSPRYKIIEKKQPVAFWCNPISGHNTLYWYLQNLGQGPELLIRYENEEAVDDSQLPKDRFSAERLKGVDSTLKIQPAELGDSAVYLCASSFGGALTEAFFGQGTRLTVV.

J is TRBJ2-7 and V is TRBV7-8; 7 bases are a match to TRBD1. The CDR3 consists of 14 residues. The V gene's germline CDR1 is SGHVS and CDR2 FQNEAQ. V trimming: 4 bases; J trimming: 0 bases; junction bases outside the gene matches: 3. The CDR3 is CASSYRGLSYEQYF. CDR3 DNA sequence: TGTGCCAGCAGCTACAGGGGCCTCTCCTACGAGCAGTACTTC.

The gene calls are TRBV4-2 and TRBJ2-2, with TRBD2 matching over 12 bases. CDR1 is LGHNA, CDR2 YNFKEQ, per germline. The CDR3 is 16 amino acids. V shed 1 base and J 4 bases; nucleotides not matched to a gene: 1. CDR3 region: CASSQGLAGATGELFF. The CDR3, as DNA: TGTGCCAGCAGCCAAGGACTAGCGGGAGCCACCGGGGAGCTGTTTTTT.

J is TRBJ1-1 and V is TRBV5-4; possible D gene TRBD1, 5 bases. Trimming removed 1 base at V and 7 bases at J, with 14 bases between. Germline V gene sequence: CDR1 SGHNT, CDR2 YYREEE (reference sequence). The CDR3 runs 14 residues. CDR3 sequence reads: CASSLIGGTGEAFF. CDR3 in DNA: TGTGCCAGCAGCTTGATTGGAGGGACCGGTGAAGCTTTCTTT.

The genes are TRBV25-1 and TRBJ1-3; D uncertain. This CDR3 contains 14 residues. From germline, CDR1 is MGHDK and CDR2 SYGVNS. Trimming removed 4 bases at V and 0 bases at J, with 7 bases between. CDR3 nucleotide sequence: TGTGCCAGCAGTGTGGAGGGCTCTGGAAACACCATATATTTT. Translated: CASSVEGSGNTIYF.

The chain joins TRBV6-5 to TRBJ2-1; possible D gene TRBD2, 5 bases. In germline, CDR1 is MNHEY, CDR2 SVGAGI. The CDR3 extends over 12 amino acids. V lost 5 bases and J 13 bases, leaving 15 bases between the germline ends. In DNA form, the CDR3 reads TGTGCCAGCAGTGAGCCCCGGGGTGAACAGTTCTTC. Encoded protein: CASSEPRGEQFF.

This chain joins TRBV6-5 and TRBJ2-7; 8 bases are a match to TRBD1. In germline, CDR1 is MNHEY, CDR2 SVGAGI. V was clipped by 2 bases and J by 4 bases; unmatched bases: 1. The CDR3 has 13 amino acids. The CDR3: CASSYDRGYEQYF. The DNA of the CDR3 is TGTGCCAGCAGTTACGACAGGGGTTACGAGCAGTACTTC.